This T cell receptor (beta chain) was recovered during a study of T cell responses to AZD1222 COVID-19 vaccine. Second-dose timings of about 4 or about 12 weeks were pooled. Concerning this clone itself: Its antigen is not known.

There are 14 residues in the CDR3. Germline CDR1 reads PRHDT; CDR2 reads FYEKMQ (reference sequence). V lost 5 bases and J lost 9; bases outside the gene matches: 11. Overall study findings and caveats: Spike-wide vaccine-associated CD4 TCRs dominated at 160-218 and 743-854. Mostly white British, mostly female donors; authors suggested clonal diversity may be underestimated. Scientists sampled the repertoires only once the peak T cell response had passed.

Sequencing used immunoSEQ multiplex PCR; TCRdb keeps in-frame clones, though not all of them. The table records 90,000 to 110,000 clones, approximately 89% of them present only once. The sequence was collected from an adult who received the AZD1222 COVID-19 vaccine. This specimen was peripheral blood, taken 28 days after the second AZD1222 dose. The chain employs TRBV13 and TRBJ2-5, with TRBD1 identical over 8 bases. CDR3 amino acids: CASSLRDRRAAQYF. CDR3 sequence (DNA): TGTGCCAGCAGCCTACGGGACAGGCGGGCGGCCCAGTACTTC.